Included here is one T cell receptor beta chain sequence, with context. These data are taken from a study of shared T cell receptors in the human thymus. TCRdb's table, derived via immunoSEQ multiplex PCR, lists solely in-frame clones and lacks some. The repertoire holds some 700,000 clones, 80% to 90% seen once, with under 0.012% in the top ten. Germline CDR1 and CDR2: SNHLY and FYNNEI. The CDR3 loop spans 14 amino acids. Trimming removed 7 bases from V and 5 bases from J; junction bases left unmatched: 9. The same data also contributed to another study, on human thymus T cells.

Sequencing was done on a sample of thymocytes. This chain uses TRBV2 with TRBJ1-1; 8 nucleotides match TRBD1. This receptor was identified in a girl under three years old with a congenital heart defect. CDR3 DNA sequence: TGTGCCAGCACTCCTGGACAGGGAAAAACTGAAGCTTTCTTT. This sequence encodes CASTPGQGKTEAFF.